Presented here are 28 T cell receptor beta chains from one specimen sequenced in a study of blood T cell repertoires in COVID-19. Sequencing used immunoSEQ multiplex PCR; TCRdb keeps in-frame clones, though not all of them. The table shows around 300,000 clones, with more than 80% occurring only once. Sequenced: PBMCs or T cells enriched from blood (not recorded which). The receptors originated from a woman aged 25 to 39 who had recovered from COVID-19.

The J gene is TRBJ2-7, the V gene TRBV7-2; D remains unclear. This CDR3 is built from 14 residues. Germline-derived CDR1 and CDR2 are SGHTA and FQGNSA. V shed 1 base and J shed 4 bases, with 11 bases lying between them. In nucleotides, the CDR3 is TGTGCCAGCAGCTTAGGTCAGGTCACATACGAGCAGTACTTC. Translating gives CASSLGQVTYEQYF.

The V gene is TRBV10-3, the J gene TRBJ2-3; 11 bases fit TRBD2. Trimming cost V 2 bases and J 7 bases; bases outside gene matches: 2. Per germline, CDR1 ENHRY and CDR2 SYGVKD. The CDR3 totals 14 residues. CDR3 coding DNA: TGTGCCATCAGTGAGACTAGCGGGAGCAATACGCAGTATTTT. It specifies CAISETSGSNTQYF.

The J gene is TRBJ1-2, the V gene TRBV6-2 or TRBV6-3, with 8 bases aligning to TRBD1. After removal of 2 bases from V and 4 bases from J, the junction contained 6 bases not matched to a gene. Looked up from germline, CDR1 is MNHEY and CDR2 is SVGEGT. CDR3 length equals 15 residues. The CDR3 DNA reads as TGTGCCAGCAGTTACCCCGGGACAGGCAGCTATGGCTACACCTTC. Residues: CASSYPGTGSYGYTF.

The chain couples TRBV30 to TRBJ1-3; 9 nucleotides line up with TRBD1. The germline V gene encodes CDR1 GTSNPN and CDR2 SVGIG (reference sequence). V shed 2 bases and J 5 bases; nucleotides not matched to a gene: 4. The CDR3 contains 14 residues. CDR3: CAWSTQGARNTIYF. For the CDR3, the DNA is TGTGCCTGGAGTACACAGGGGGCTAGAAACACCATATATTTT.

The chain combines TRBV5-6 with TRBJ2-1; D is unresolved. The germline V and J ends were trimmed by 1 base and 0 bases, with 8 bases remaining between them. Germline CDR1 is SGHDT and CDR2 is YYEEEE. This CDR3 contains 15 residues. The CDR3 is CASSLTESSYNEQFF. DNA of the CDR3: TGTGCCAGCAGCTTGACTGAGAGCTCCTACAATGAGCAGTTCTTC.

The chain is built from TRBV12-3 or TRBV12-4 and TRBJ2-7, with a tentative D call TRBD1 (5 bases). V gave up 3 bases and J gave up 3 bases, with 9 bases separating them. This CDR3 is built from 13 residues. CDR3 DNA sequence: TGTGCCAGCAGTTTCGACAGTAACTACGAGCAGTACTTC. This translates into CASSFDSNYEQYF.

This clone appeared a few times. The genes are TRBV12-5 and TRBJ1-1; 7 positions agree with TRBD1. Germline V gene data show CDR1 as LGHNT and CDR2 as FRNRAP. CDR3 length: 12 amino acids. V shed 1 base and J 9 bases; nucleotides not matched to a gene: 2. The CDR3 reads CASGLGQGQAFF. The CDR3 DNA sequence: TGTGCTAGTGGTTTGGGACAGGGACAAGCTTTCTTT. Filled out from reference TRBV12-5 and TRBJ1-1, the complete variable domain reads DARVTQTPRHKVTEMGQEVTMRCQPILGHNTVFWYRQTMMQGLELLAYFRNRAPLDDSGMPKDRFSAEMPDATLATLKIQPSEPRDSAVYFCASGLGQGQAFFGQGTRLTVV.

This sequence joins TRBV6-5 and TRBJ1-6, with D hard to call. The CDR3 spans 14 residues. Per germline, CDR1 MNHEY and CDR2 SVGAGI. Trimming took 10 bases from V and 0 from J, leaving 10 bases between them. The DNA for the CDR3 is TGTGCCACCGCGATTAGCTCCTATAATTCACCCCTCCACTTT. Translated, it gives CATAISSYNSPLHF.

The chain joins TRBV30 to TRBJ1-4; no clear D gene. This CDR3 region has 11 residues. CDR1 is GTSNPN, CDR2 SVGIG, per germline (reference sequence). V lost 1 base to trimming and J lost 7 bases, with 4 bases between them. CDR3 in amino acids: CAWSDSEKLFF. The CDR3 DNA sequence: TGTGCCTGGAGTGACAGTGAAAAACTGTTTTTT.

V gene TRBV6-6 combines with J gene TRBJ2-7, with TRBD2 identical over 7 bases. V shed 0 bases, J shed 6 bases, and the junction held 8 bases outside the gene matches. CDR1 and CDR2 from the germline V gene are MNHNY and SVGAGI (reference sequence). The CDR3 runs to 15 residues. CDR3 protein: CASSYSGTMGSEQYF. CDR3 nucleotides: TGTGCCAGCAGTTACTCCGGGACTATGGGTTCCGAGCAGTACTTC.

The chain is built from TRBV28 and TRBJ2-5, with TRBD1 identical over 8 bases. This CDR3 is 14 amino acids long. V gave up 5 bases and J gave up 5 bases; unmatched junction bases: 7. From germline, CDR1 is MDHEN and CDR2 SYDVKM. CDR3 protein: CASSRTGIGETQYF. DNA of the CDR3: TGTGCCAGCAGTAGGACAGGGATAGGGGAGACCCAGTACTTC.

The J gene is TRBJ2-7, the V gene TRBV4-3; the match to TRBD1 covers 9 bases. CDR3 size: 15 residues. With 0 bases clipped from V and 3 bases from J, the junction kept 3 bases outside the gene matches. Germline values: CDR1 LGHNA, CDR2 YSLEER. In nucleotides, the CDR3 is TGCGCCAGCAGCCAAGAGCGGGACAGGGTCTACGAGCAGTACTTC. Its translation: CASSQERDRVYEQYF.

The gene calls are TRBV7-2 and TRBJ2-7, with no clear D. This CDR3 has 13 amino acids. With 3 bases removed from V and 2 bases from J, the gap between germline ends came to 8 bases. The germline CDR1 and CDR2 sequences are SGHTA and FQGNSA. For the CDR3, the DNA is TGTGCCAGCAGCTTCGGGTCGACCTACGAGCAGTACTTC. Residues: CASSFGSTYEQYF.

The V gene is TRBV6-1, the J gene TRBJ1-3; maybe TRBD1 (5 bases). V was shortened by 3 bases and J by 3 bases, with 6 bases between the two germline ends. Germline lookup yields CDR1 MNHNS and CDR2 SASEGT. This CDR3 has 13 amino acids. CDR3 loop: CASSEQGGNTIYF. The CDR3 coding sequence is TGTGCCAGCAGTGAGCAGGGTGGAAACACCATATATTTT.

The chain has TRBV11-2 and TRBJ2-7; 8 nucleotides line up with TRBD2. The V gene's germline CDR1 is SGHAT and CDR2 FQNNGV. The CDR3 has 15 residues. J was trimmed by 2 bases and V by 2 bases; bases with no gene match: 5. CDR3 region: CASSLRGGGTYEQYF. The CDR3 DNA reads TGTGCCAGCAGCTTAAGGGGCGGGGGGACCTACGAGCAGTACTTC.

V gene TRBV19 combines with J gene TRBJ1-5; D is ambiguous. This CDR3 has 13 amino acids. CDR1 is LNHDA, CDR2 SQIVND, per germline (reference sequence). Trimming shortened V by 0 bases and J by 4 bases, and 4 bases separated the two germline ends. The CDR3 spells CASSIDHNQPQHF. DNA of the CDR3: TGTGCCAGTAGTATAGATCATAATCAGCCCCAGCATTTT.

The chain recombines TRBV11-3 with TRBJ2-1, with TRBD1 matching over 10 bases. V was clipped by 5 bases and J by 7 bases; unmatched bases: 8. The CDR3 totals 15 residues. Germline CDR1 is SGHNT and CDR2 is YENEEA. CDR3 in amino acids: CASSARTGGTNEQFF. CDR3 nucleotide sequence: TGTGCCAGCAGCGCTCGGACAGGGGGGACTAATGAGCAGTTCTTC.

J is TRBJ2-1 and V is TRBV27; a possible D gene is TRBD2 (6 bases). Germline V CDR1 and CDR2: MNHEY, SMNVEV (reference sequence). Between the trimmed V and J ends, which lost 5 bases and 7 bases, there was a span of 15 bases. The CDR3 runs 14 residues. The chain's CDR3 is CASSPGTLFNEQFF. The CDR3 coding sequence is TGTGCCAGCAGTCCCGGGACTCTGTTTAATGAGCAGTTCTTC.

V usage is TRBV5-1 and J usage is TRBJ2-2; a weak D match, TRBD1 (6 bases). This CDR3 has 15 amino acids. Germline lookup yields CDR1 SGHRS and CDR2 YFSETQ. V was cut by 4 bases and J by 1 base, with 11 bases left in between. The CDR3 region is CASSHQQGNTGELFF. The CDR3 DNA sequence: TGCGCCAGCAGCCACCAACAGGGGAACACCGGGGAGCTGTTTTTT.

This chain uses TRBV28 with TRBJ2-1, with TRBD2 identical over 13 bases. Germline V gene data show CDR1 as MDHEN and CDR2 as SYDVKM. V trimming: 4 bases; J trimming: 0 bases; junction bases outside the gene matches: 24. The CDR3 loop spans 24 amino acids. The CDR3 is CASSSPGTGFPGLAGMGSYNEQFF. The CDR3 nucleotides are TGTGCCAGCAGTTCTCCCGGGACAGGGTTCCCGGGACTAGCGGGAATGGGCTCCTACAATGAGCAGTTCTTC.

This clone was observed once. The chain recombines TRBV4-2 with TRBJ1-1, with D perhaps TRBD1 (6 bases). Germline assignment: CDR1 LGHNA and CDR2 YNFKEQ. The ends were cut back, 7 bases at V and 2 bases at J, with 14 bases in the middle. The CDR3 is 14 residues long. This chain's CDR3 is CASNPGGGNTEAFF. CDR3 nucleotide sequence: TGTGCCAGCAACCCGGGGGGGGGCAACACTGAAGCTTTCTTT.

The genes are TRBV19 and TRBJ1-1; 12 bases match TRBD1. Germline CDR1 LNHDA, CDR2 SQIVND (reference sequence). The CDR3 length is 14 residues. V lost 10 bases and J lost 4; bases outside the gene matches: 7. The CDR3 region is CATGTGGDFTEAFF. CDR3 DNA: TGTGCCACTGGGACAGGGGGCGATTTCACTGAAGCTTTCTTT.

The chain is built from TRBV7-2 and TRBJ2-3; D possibly corresponds to TRBD2 (5 bases). V lost 1 base to trimming and J lost 5 bases, with 16 bases between them. The germline V gene has CDR1 SGHTA and CDR2 FQGNSA. The CDR3 runs 16 residues. The CDR3, as DNA: TGTGCCAGCAGCTTAGATGGCCGGGGAGCGGTAGATACGCAGTATTTT. Translated, it gives CASSLDGRGAVDTQYF.

The chain uses TRBV6-2 or TRBV6-3 and TRBJ1-6, with 7 bases matching TRBD1. V shed 5 bases, J shed 9 bases, and the junction held 7 bases outside the gene matches. CDR3 size: 14 residues. Germline V gives CDR1 MNHEY, CDR2 SVGEGT. CDR3 in DNA: TGTGCCAGCAGTCGAGGGGGCGGTACTTCACCCCTCCACTTT. Translation gives CASSRGGGTSPLHF.

The chain couples TRBV7-9 to TRBJ2-3, with D tentatively TRBD1 (5 bases). Trimming cost V 4 bases and J 1 base, with 15 bases left between them. The CDR3 sequence is 16 residues long. CDR1 is SEHNR, CDR2 FQNEAQ, per germline (reference sequence). CDR3 sequence: CASSSPRAGRTDTQYF. For the CDR3, the DNA is TGTGCCAGCAGCTCGCCCCGGGCAGGGCGCACAGATACGCAGTATTTT. Complete variable domain (other parts from reference TRBV7-9 and TRBJ2-3): DTGVSQNPRHKITKRGQNVTFRCDPISEHNRLYWYRQTLGQGPEFLTYFQNEAQLEKSRLLSDRFSAERPKGSFSTLEIQRTEQGDSAMYLCASSSPRAGRTDTQYFGPGTRLTVL.

The rearrangement joins TRBV5-1 to TRBJ1-2, with D perhaps matching TRBD1 (6 bases). V was trimmed by 4 bases and J by 2 bases, leaving 12 bases between them. Germline V gene data show CDR1 as SGHRS and CDR2 as YFSETQ. This CDR3 has 14 amino acids. DNA for the CDR3: TGCGCCAGCAGCCCCGACAGGACGAACTATGGCTACACCTTC. Translation: CASSPDRTNYGYTF.

The V and J genes are TRBV28 and TRBJ1-5, with TRBD1 as a possible D gene (6 bases). Trimming removed 6 bases at V and 3 bases at J, with 12 bases between. The CDR3 covers 14 residues. Per germline, CDR1 MDHEN and CDR2 SYDVKM. CDR3 nucleotide sequence: TGTGCCAGCAGCTCAACAGGGTCCAATCAGCCCCAGCATTTT. Encoded protein: CASSSTGSNQPQHF.

This chain joins TRBV27 and TRBJ1-1; 8 nucleotides align to TRBD1. The CDR3 extends over 16 amino acids. Germline trimming cut 4 bases from V and 3 bases from J; bases unmatched to any gene: 10. The V gene's germline CDR1 is MNHEY and CDR2 SMNVEV (reference sequence). CDR3 nucleotides: TGTGCCAGCAGTTCTGGACAGGGAGGGGGTTACACTGAAGCTTTCTTT. Its translation: CASSSGQGGGYTEAFF.